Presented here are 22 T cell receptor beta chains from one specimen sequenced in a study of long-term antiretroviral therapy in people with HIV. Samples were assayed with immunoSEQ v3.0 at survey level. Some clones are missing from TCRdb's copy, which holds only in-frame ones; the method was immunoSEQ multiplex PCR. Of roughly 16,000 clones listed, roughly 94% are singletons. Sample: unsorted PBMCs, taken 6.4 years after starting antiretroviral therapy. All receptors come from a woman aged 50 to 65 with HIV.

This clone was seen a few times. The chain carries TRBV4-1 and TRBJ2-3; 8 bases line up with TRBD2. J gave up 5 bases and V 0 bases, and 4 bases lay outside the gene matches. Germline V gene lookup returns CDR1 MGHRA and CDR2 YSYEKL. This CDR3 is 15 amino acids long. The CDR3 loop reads CASSQDSREGDTQYF. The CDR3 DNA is TGCGCCAGCAGCCAAGATTCACGGGAGGGAGATACGCAGTATTTT.

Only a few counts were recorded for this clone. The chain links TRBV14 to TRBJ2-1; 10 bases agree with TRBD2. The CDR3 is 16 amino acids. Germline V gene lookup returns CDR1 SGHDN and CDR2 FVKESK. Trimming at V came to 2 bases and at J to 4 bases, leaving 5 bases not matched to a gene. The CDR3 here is CASSQRAGGPYNEQFF. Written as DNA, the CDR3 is TGTGCCAGCAGCCAAAGAGCGGGAGGGCCTTACAATGAGCAGTTCTTC.

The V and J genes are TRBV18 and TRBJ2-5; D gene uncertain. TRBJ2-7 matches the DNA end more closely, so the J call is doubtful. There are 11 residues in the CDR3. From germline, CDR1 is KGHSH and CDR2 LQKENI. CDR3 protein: CASSPPPEQYF. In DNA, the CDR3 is TGTGCCAGCTCCCCCCCGCCCGAGCAGTACTTC.

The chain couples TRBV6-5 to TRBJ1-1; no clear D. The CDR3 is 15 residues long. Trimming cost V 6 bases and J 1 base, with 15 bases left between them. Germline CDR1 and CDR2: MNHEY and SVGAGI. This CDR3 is CASSRLDTGNTEAFF. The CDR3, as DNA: TGTGCCAGCAGCCGCCTCGACACGGGGAACACTGAAGCTTTCTTT.

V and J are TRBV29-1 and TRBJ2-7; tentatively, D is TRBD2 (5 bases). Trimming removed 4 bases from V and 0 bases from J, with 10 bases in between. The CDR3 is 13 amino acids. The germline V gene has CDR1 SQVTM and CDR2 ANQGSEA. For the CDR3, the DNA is TGCAGCGTTGTATGGGAGAACTCCTACGAGCAGTACTTC. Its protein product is CSVVWENSYEQYF.

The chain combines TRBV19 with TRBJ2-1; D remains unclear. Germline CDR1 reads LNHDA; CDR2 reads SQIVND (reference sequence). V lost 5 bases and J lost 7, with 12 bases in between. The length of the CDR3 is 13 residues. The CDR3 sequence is CASSVSQTNEQFF. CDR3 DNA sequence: TGTGCCAGTAGTGTCTCGCAGACAAATGAGCAGTTCTTC. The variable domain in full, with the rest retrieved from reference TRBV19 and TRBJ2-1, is DGGITQSPKYLFRKEGQNVTLSCEQNLNHDAMYWYRQDPGQGLRLIYYSQIVNDFQKGDIAEGYSVSREKKESFPLTVTSAQKNPTAFYLCASSVSQTNEQFFGPGTRLTVL.

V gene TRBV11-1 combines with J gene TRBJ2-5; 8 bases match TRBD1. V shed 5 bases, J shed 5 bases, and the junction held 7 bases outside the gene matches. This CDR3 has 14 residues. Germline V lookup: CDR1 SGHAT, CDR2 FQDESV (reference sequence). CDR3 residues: CASSTDRGQETQYF. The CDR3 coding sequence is TGTGCCAGCAGCACCGACAGGGGTCAGGAGACCCAGTACTTC.

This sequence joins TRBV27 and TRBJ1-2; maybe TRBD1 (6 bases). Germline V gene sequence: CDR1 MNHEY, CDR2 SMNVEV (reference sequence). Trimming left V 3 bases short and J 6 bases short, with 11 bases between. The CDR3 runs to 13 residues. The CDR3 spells CASSLEAGDGYTF. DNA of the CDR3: TGTGCCAGCAGTTTGGAGGCAGGGGATGGCTACACCTTC.

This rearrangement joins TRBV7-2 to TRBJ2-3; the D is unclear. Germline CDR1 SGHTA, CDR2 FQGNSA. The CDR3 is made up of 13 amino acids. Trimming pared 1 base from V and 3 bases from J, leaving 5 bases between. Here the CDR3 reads CASSLGQTDTQYF. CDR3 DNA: TGTGCCAGCAGCTTAGGGCAGACAGATACGCAGTATTTT.

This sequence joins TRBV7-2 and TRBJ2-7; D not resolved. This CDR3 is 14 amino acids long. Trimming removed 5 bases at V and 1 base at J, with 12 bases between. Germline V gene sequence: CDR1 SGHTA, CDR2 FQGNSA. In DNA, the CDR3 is TGTGCCAGCAGCCCAGCAGCTCCATCCTACGAGCAGTACTTC. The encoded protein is CASSPAAPSYEQYF. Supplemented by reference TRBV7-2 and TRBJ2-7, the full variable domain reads GAGVSQSPSNKVTEKGKDVELRCDPISGHTALYWYRQSLGQGLEFLIYFQGNSAPDKSGLPSDRFSAERTGGSVSTLTIQRTQQEDSAVYLCASSPAAPSYEQYFGPGTRLTVT.

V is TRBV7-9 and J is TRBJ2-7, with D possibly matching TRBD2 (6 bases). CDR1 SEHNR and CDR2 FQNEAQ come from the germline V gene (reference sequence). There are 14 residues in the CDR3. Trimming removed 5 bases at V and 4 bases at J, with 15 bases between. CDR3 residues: CASSGGLQGYEQYF. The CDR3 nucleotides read TGTGCCAGCAGCGGGGGACTCCAAGGTTACGAGCAGTACTTC.

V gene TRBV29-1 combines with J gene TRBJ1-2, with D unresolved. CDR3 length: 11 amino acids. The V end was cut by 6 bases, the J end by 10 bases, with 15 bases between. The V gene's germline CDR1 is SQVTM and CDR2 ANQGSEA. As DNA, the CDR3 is TGCAGCGTCAACACCGGTTTCTCCTACACCTTC. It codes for CSVNTGFSYTF.

CDR3 loop: CASSPGQITYEQYF. The CDR3 bases are TGTGCCAGCTCACCCGGACAGATTACCTACGAGCAGTACTTC. This chain joins TRBV18 and TRBJ2-7; D possibly corresponds to TRBD1 (6 bases). There are 14 residues in the CDR3. V gave up 3 bases and J gave up 2 bases, with 11 bases separating them. Germline assignment: CDR1 KGHSH and CDR2 LQKENI.

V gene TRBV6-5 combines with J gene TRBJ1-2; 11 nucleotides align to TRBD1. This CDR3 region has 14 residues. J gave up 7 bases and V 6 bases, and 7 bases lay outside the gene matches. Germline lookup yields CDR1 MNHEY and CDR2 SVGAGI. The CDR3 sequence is CASRPGTGGIGYTF. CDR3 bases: TGTGCCAGCAGGCCCGGGACAGGGGGAATTGGCTACACCTTC.

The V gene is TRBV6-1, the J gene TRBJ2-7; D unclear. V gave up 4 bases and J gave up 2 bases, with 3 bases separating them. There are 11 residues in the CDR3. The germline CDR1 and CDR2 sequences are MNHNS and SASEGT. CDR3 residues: CASSGAYEQYF. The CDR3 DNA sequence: TGTGCCAGCAGTGGGGCCTACGAGCAGTACTTC.

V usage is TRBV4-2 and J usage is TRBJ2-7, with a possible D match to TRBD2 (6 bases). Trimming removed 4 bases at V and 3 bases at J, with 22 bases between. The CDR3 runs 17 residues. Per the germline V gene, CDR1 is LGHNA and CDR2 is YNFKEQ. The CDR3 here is CASSPAGGQQAIYEQYF. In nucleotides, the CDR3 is TGTGCCAGCAGCCCGGCAGGAGGGCAACAGGCAATCTACGAGCAGTACTTC.

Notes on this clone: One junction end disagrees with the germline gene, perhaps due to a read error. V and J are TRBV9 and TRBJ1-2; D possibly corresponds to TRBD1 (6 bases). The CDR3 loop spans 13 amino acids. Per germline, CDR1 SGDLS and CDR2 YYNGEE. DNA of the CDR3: TGTGCCAGCAGCGTGGGGAGGGACACCGGGCCCCTATTC. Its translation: CASSVGRDTGPLF. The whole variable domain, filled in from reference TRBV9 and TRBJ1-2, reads DSGVTQTPKHLITATGQRVTLRCSPRSGDLSVYWYQQSLDQGLQFLIQYYNGEERAKGNILERFSAQQFPDLHSELNLSSLELGDSALYFCASSVGRDTGPLFGSGTRLTVV.

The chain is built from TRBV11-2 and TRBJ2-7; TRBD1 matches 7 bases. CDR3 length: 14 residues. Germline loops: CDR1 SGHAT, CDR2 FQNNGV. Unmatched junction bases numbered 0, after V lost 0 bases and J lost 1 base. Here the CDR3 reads CASSLETGSYEQYF. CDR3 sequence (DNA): TGTGCCAGCAGCTTAGAGACAGGGTCCTACGAGCAGTACTTC.

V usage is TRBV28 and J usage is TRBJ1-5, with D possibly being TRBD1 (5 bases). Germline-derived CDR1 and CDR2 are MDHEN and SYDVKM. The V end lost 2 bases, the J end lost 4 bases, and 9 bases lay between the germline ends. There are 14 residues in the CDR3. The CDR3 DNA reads TGTGCCAGCAGTTTAGGGGGGGTGAATCAGCCCCAGCATTTT. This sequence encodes CASSLGGVNQPQHF.

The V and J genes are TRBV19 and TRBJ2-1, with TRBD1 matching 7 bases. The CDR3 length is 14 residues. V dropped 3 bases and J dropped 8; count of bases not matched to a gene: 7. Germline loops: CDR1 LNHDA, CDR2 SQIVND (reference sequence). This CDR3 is CASSILDRAHEQFF. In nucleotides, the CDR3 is TGTGCCAGTAGTATCCTAGACAGGGCCCATGAGCAGTTCTTC.

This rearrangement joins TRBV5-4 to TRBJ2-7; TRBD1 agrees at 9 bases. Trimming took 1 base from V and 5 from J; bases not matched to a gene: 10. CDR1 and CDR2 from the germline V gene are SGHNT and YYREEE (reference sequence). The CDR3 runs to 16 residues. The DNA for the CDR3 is TGTGCCAGCAGCTTGAACACAGGGGGCGCCCCCGACGAGCAGTACTTC. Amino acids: CASSLNTGGAPDEQYF.

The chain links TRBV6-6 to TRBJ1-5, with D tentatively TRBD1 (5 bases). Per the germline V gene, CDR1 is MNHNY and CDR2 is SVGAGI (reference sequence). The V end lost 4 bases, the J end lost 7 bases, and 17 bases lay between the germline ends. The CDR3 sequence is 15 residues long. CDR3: CASSLTQGKRQPQHF. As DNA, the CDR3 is TGTGCCAGCAGTTTGACGCAGGGAAAAAGACAGCCCCAGCATTTT.